Below are 20 T cell receptor beta chains sequenced from a single sample in a study of memory CD4+ T cells and cytomegalovirus serostatus. The sort gate was single viable CD3+CD4+CD8-CD45RO+ cells for memory CD4+ T cells. The assay was immunoSEQ multiplex PCR, and TCRdb's table has in-frame clones only and misses some. The sample has 55,000 to 65,000 clones; roughly 85% are singletons. The sequenced sample was memory CD4+ T cells from blood. The source of these receptors is an adult in good health and CMV-seronegative. Some clones in this sample may be carry-over from other donors' samples.

V usage is TRBV7-9 and J usage is TRBJ1-1, with D unresolved. CDR3 size: 15 residues. Germline CDR1 SEHNR, CDR2 FQNEAQ (reference sequence). The V and J ends lost 7 bases and 1 base respectively, with 16 bases between them. CDR3: CASTPMLSGNTEAFF. The DNA of the CDR3 is TGTGCCAGCACCCCGATGCTGTCGGGGAACACTGAAGCTTTCTTT.

The J gene is TRBJ2-5, the V gene TRBV6-5; 10 nucleotides agree with TRBD2. The germline V gene has CDR1 MNHEY and CDR2 SVGAGI. The CDR3 spans 15 residues. After removal of 6 bases from V and 5 bases from J, the junction contained 9 bases not matched to a gene. CDR3 bases: TGTGCCAGCAGATTAAACCTAGCGGGAGAGGAGACCCAGTACTTC. Its protein is CASRLNLAGEETQYF.

This clone was detected once. CDR3 residues: CASSAYNRDRISNQPQHF. DNA of the CDR3: TGTGCCAGCAGTGCATACAACCGGGACAGGATTAGCAATCAGCCCCAGCATTTT. The chain employs TRBV6-1 and TRBJ1-5; TRBD1 matches 8 bases. Germline lookup yields CDR1 MNHNS and CDR2 SASEGT. The V and J ends lost 4 bases and 0 bases, in that order; junction bases with no gene match: 11. The CDR3 is made up of 18 amino acids.

The J gene is TRBJ2-2, the V gene TRBV11-2; 7 bases align to TRBD1. The CDR3 has 16 residues. The J segment lost 4 bases and the V segment lost 4 bases, leaving 9 bases of the junction unmatched. Germline CDR1 and CDR2: SGHAT and FQNNGV. CDR3 DNA: TGTGCCAGCAGCTCCATGACAGGGTTTGGCACCGGGGAGCTGTTTTTT. Residues: CASSSMTGFGTGELFF.

This sequence joins TRBV7-3 and TRBJ2-3, with 7 bases aligning to TRBD2. Per the germline V gene, CDR1 is SGHTA and CDR2 is FQGTGA. The CDR3 contains 14 residues. J was trimmed by 0 bases and V by 6 bases; bases with no gene match: 3. CDR3 coding DNA: TGTGCCAGCAGTACTAGCGCAAGCACAGATACGCAGTATTTT. Translation gives CASSTSASTDTQYF.

The chain employs TRBV6-1 and TRBJ2-1; D perhaps matches TRBD1 (5 bases). Trimming pared 5 bases from V and 7 bases from J, leaving 12 bases between. The germline gives CDR1 MNHNS, CDR2 SASEGT. The CDR3 loop spans 13 amino acids. DNA of the CDR3: TGTGCCAGCAGTCCCCTTAGGGGAAATGAGCAGTTCTTC. Protein product: CASSPLRGNEQFF.

The chain joins TRBV11-2 to TRBJ1-2, with a possible D match to TRBD1 (6 bases). There are 13 residues in the CDR3. V was trimmed by 8 bases and J by 4 bases, leaving 14 bases between them. CDR1 is SGHAT and CDR2 is FQNNGV in the germline V gene. The CDR3 protein is CASQGSSSYGYTF. CDR3 nucleotide sequence: TGTGCCAGCCAGGGGAGCTCTTCCTATGGCTACACCTTC.

For the CDR3, the DNA is TGTGCCAGCAGCCGGGGGGGAGGCACCGGGGAGCTGTTTTTT. As protein: CASSRGGGTGELFF. The rearrangement joins TRBV11-3 to TRBJ2-2, with 8 bases matching TRBD2. The CDR3 contains 14 residues. The trim removed 5 bases at V and 4 bases at J, leaving 3 bases unmatched. Per germline, CDR1 SGHNT and CDR2 YENEEA.

This chain joins TRBV2 and TRBJ1-5; D uncertain. Trimming took 5 bases from V and 0 from J, leaving 8 bases between them. Looked up from germline, CDR1 is SNHLY and CDR2 is FYNNEI. The CDR3 loop spans 14 amino acids. The DNA for the CDR3 is TGTGCCAGCAGTAGACTCAATAGCAATCAGCCCCAGCATTTT. Encoded protein: CASSRLNSNQPQHF.

The CDR3 nucleotides are TGTGCCAGCAGCTCCCCGGAATCGGGGGAGGCAGATACGCAGTATTTT. The encoded protein is CASSSPESGEADTQYF. This sequence joins TRBV7-8 and TRBJ2-3, with D perhaps matching TRBD2 (6 bases). The V gene's germline CDR1 is SGHVS and CDR2 FQNEAQ. The CDR3 has 16 amino acids. Trimming stripped 4 bases from V and 4 bases from J, with 18 bases between.

The chain combines TRBV9 with TRBJ2-5; 7 bases align to TRBD2. The CDR3 length is 17 residues. Per germline, CDR1 SGDLS and CDR2 YYNGEE. V lost 4 bases and J lost 3; bases outside the gene matches: 15. The DNA for the CDR3 is TGTGCCAGCAGCCGGAAACCCGGGACTAAGCGGGAAGAGACCCAGTACTTC. This codes for CASSRKPGTKREETQYF.

J is TRBJ1-6 and V is TRBV28; a possible D gene is TRBD1 (6 bases). The CDR3 is 15 amino acids. Germline CDR1 is MDHEN and CDR2 is SYDVKM. V lost 5 bases and J 5 bases, leaving 13 bases between the germline ends. The DNA for the CDR3 is TGTGCCAGCAGTGCACCTACAGGGCATAATTCACCCCTCCACTTT. The encoded protein is CASSAPTGHNSPLHF. The variable domain in full, with the rest retrieved from reference TRBV28 and TRBJ1-6, is DVKVTQSSRYLVKRTGEKVFLECVQDMDHENMFWYRQDPGLGLRLIYFSYDVKMKEKGDIPEGYSVSREKKERFSLILESASTNQTSMYLCASSAPTGHNSPLHFGNGTRLTVT.

The chain joins TRBV11-2 to TRBJ1-4; D call uncertain. Trimming took 6 bases from V and 0 from J, leaving 11 bases between them. The CDR3 is made up of 15 amino acids. Germline V lookup: CDR1 SGHAT, CDR2 FQNNGV. The CDR3 here is CASRSYRATNEKLFF. CDR3 DNA: TGTGCCAGCAGATCATACAGAGCAACTAATGAAAAACTGTTTTTT.

The gene calls are TRBV7-3 and TRBJ1-3; D is possibly TRBD1 (5 bases). The V gene's germline CDR1 is SGHTA and CDR2 FQGTGA. The CDR3 consists of 15 residues. The V end was cut by 3 bases, the J end by 2 bases, with 11 bases between. The CDR3 loop reads CASSFQGGAGNTIYF. In nucleotides, the CDR3 is TGTGCCAGCAGCTTTCAGGGTGGGGCTGGAAACACCATATATTTT.

J is TRBJ2-5 and V is TRBV6-5, with a possible D match to TRBD2 (6 bases). This CDR3 contains 14 residues. Germline V CDR1 and CDR2: MNHEY, SVGAGI. The V end was cut by 2 bases, the J end by 3 bases, with 10 bases between. CDR3 sequence (DNA): TGTGCCAGCAGTTACGGATGGGGGGAAGAGACCCAGTACTTC. Protein product: CASSYGWGEETQYF.

The chain combines TRBV5-1 with TRBJ1-3; 7 bases line up with TRBD1. CDR1 is SGHRS and CDR2 is YFSETQ in the germline V gene. The CDR3 spans 14 residues. J lost 8 bases, V lost 4 bases, and 9 bases had no gene match. Here the CDR3 reads CASSPGGIGDTIYF. The CDR3 DNA reads TGCGCCAGCAGCCCAGGGGGAATTGGGGACACCATATATTTT.

The chain couples TRBV5-1 to TRBJ1-2, with 8 nucleotides matching TRBD1. Looked up from germline, CDR1 is SGHRS and CDR2 is YFSETQ. Germline trimming cut 3 bases from V and 8 bases from J; bases unmatched to any gene: 3. The CDR3 runs 12 residues. This CDR3 reads CASSSDRVGYTF. Here the CDR3 DNA reads TGCGCCAGCAGCTCGGACAGGGTAGGCTACACCTTC.

The genes are TRBV28 and TRBJ2-7; 14 bases line up with TRBD2. The V and J ends lost 6 bases and 5 bases, in that order; junction bases with no gene match: 6. The CDR3 spans 15 residues. Germline assignment: CDR1 MDHEN and CDR2 SYDVKM. Here the CDR3 DNA reads TGTGCCAGCAGCCAGGGACTAGCGGGAGTCCACGAGCAGTACTTC. Translating gives CASSQGLAGVHEQYF.

This chain connects TRBV6-5 to TRBJ2-7; D possibly matches TRBD1 or TRBD2 (6 bases each). Germline V gene sequence: CDR1 MNHEY, CDR2 SVGAGI. This CDR3 is 15 amino acids long. The ends were cut back, 2 bases at V and 6 bases at J, with 17 bases in the middle. CDR3 bases: TGTGCCAGCAGTTACGAAGGGGGAGGCCCCACCGAGCAGTACTTC. Amino acids: CASSYEGGGPTEQYF.

J is TRBJ2-5 and V is TRBV7-6; 8 positions match TRBD2. J lost 5 bases, V lost 4 bases, and 18 bases had no gene match. The CDR3 consists of 18 residues. Germline CDR1 reads SGHVS; CDR2 reads FNYEAQ. For the CDR3, the DNA is TGTGCCAGCAGCTCACTGGGACGCAGCGGGAGTGGAAGCGAGACCCAGTACTTC. Encoded protein: CASSSLGRSGSGSETQYF.